The T cell receptor (beta chain) described here comes from a study of immune characteristics of hereditary and idiopathic chronic pancreatitis. Per the germline V gene, CDR1 is MNHEY and CDR2 is SMNVEV (reference sequence). Trimming left V 5 bases short and J 7 bases short, with 26 bases between. The CDR3 sequence is 17 residues long. Using immunoSEQ multiplex PCR, the repertoire was profiled, and TCRdb retains in-frame clones only, with some absent. Among 6,000 or so clones listed, about 70% were seen once. In regard to this clone: Its antigen remains unidentified.

Chronic pancreatitis tissue was collected during total pancreatectomy with islet autotransplantation. Chronic pancreatitis patients in the study lacked known diabetes history. Study-wide points: Gene families like TRBV10, TRBV19, TRBV23 and TRBV5 were used differently between subtypes.

The chain links TRBV27 to TRBJ1-1; D is unclear. This TCR was sampled from a human donor with chronic pancreatitis. Source material: pancreas tissue with hereditary chronic pancreatitis. CDR3 sequence reads: CASSPHFSTSRKIEAFF. The CDR3 nucleotides are TGTGCCAGCAGTCCCCATTTCTCGACAAGCAGAAAGATTGAAGCTTTCTTT.